The 17 T cell receptor beta chains given below trace back to one sample, sequenced in a study of tumor-infiltrating lymphocytes in primary liver carcinoma (dated by TCRdb to about 2017). Total RNA and DNA were co-extracted from around 20-30 mg of bulk tissue with the AllPrep DNA/RNA mini kit, without cell sorting. Sequencer: Illumina HiSeq 2500. Starting from about 500 ng total RNA, TCRbeta-specific cDNA was produced by reverse transcription with a constant-region primer and ProtoScript II reverse transcriptase. The TCRbeta libraries were prepared through three rounds of nested multiplex PCR following a slightly modified ARM-PCR procedure. The first two PCR rounds used multiplex TRBV1-TRBV30 forward primers with a Cbeta reverse primer, each for 10 to 11 cycles. TCRdb ran its own pipeline on the public reads, namely fastp trimming at Q25 and MiXCR clone calling, and kept in-frame beta chains. Under each unique CDR3 protein, matching rows form one entry showing the most common genes and DNA. Recorded for this sample are tens of thousands of distinct CDR3 sequences; over 65% of them occurred a single time. The biggest ten clones account for approximately 50% of the sample.

Sequenced: liver tumor tissue from sampling region 2. The cell subset or site label here, explained by the study, means: tumor region T2, inferior pole. The receptors here all came from a man aged 35 to 55 with primary liver carcinoma and hepatitis B virus infection.

The V gene is TRBV6-5, the J gene TRBJ2-7, with D possibly matching TRBD1 (5 bases). From germline, CDR1 is MNHEY and CDR2 SVGAGI. CDR3 length: 16 amino acids. Trimming cost V 10 bases and J 4 bases, with 26 bases left between them. CDR3 protein: CANRPGRAASFYEQYF. The CDR3 DNA reads as TGTGCCAACAGGCCCGGACGGGCAGCATCATTTTACGAGCAGTACTTC.

Worth noting for this clonotype: This could be a read error, since a much larger clone is one nucleotide away. V and J are TRBV6-4 and TRBJ1-4; 8 bases map to TRBD1. The CDR3 contains 15 residues. CDR1 MRHNA and CDR2 SNTAGT come from the germline V gene. CDR3 amino acids: CARSDRQGFNEKLFF. CDR3 sequence (DNA): TGTGCCAGAAGTGATAGACAGGGGTTTAATGAAAAACTGTTTTTT.

On this clonotype itself: A much larger clone is a single base away; this may be a read error. This chain connects TRBV6-5 to TRBJ1-5, with D perhaps matching TRBD1 (5 bases). V lost 2 bases to trimming and J lost 5 bases, with 10 bases between them. The CDR3 consists of 14 residues. Germline V CDR1 and CDR2: MNHEY, SVGAGI. The CDR3 here is CASSYTRDDQPQHF. The CDR3 DNA follows: TGTGCCAGCAGTTACACCAGGGATGATCAGCCCCAGCATTTT.

The sample holds a few counts of this clonotype. Lacking the conserved final phenylalanine or tryptophan, this CDR3 likely reflects a read error. The rearrangement uses TRBV4-2 and TRBJ2-1; no reliable D call. CDR3 size: 11 residues. Germline V CDR1 and CDR2: LGHNA, YNFKEQ. The CDR3 is CASRQADEQFS. CDR3 nucleotide sequence: TGTGCCAGCCGCCAAGCTGATGAGCAGTTCTCC.

With regard to this clonotype: Here the CDR3 omits its conserved ending phenylalanine or tryptophan, so a read error is the likely source. J is TRBJ1-2 and V is TRBV7-2; 9 nucleotides align to TRBD1. The CDR3 runs 14 residues. CDR1 and CDR2 (germline): SGHTA, FQGNSA. The trim removed 3 bases at V and 7 bases at J, leaving 6 bases unmatched. CDR3 coding DNA: TGTGCCAGCAGCTTCGGGACAGGGAGGCCTGGCTACACCTCC. This translates into CASSFGTGRPGYTS.

The CDR3 sequence is CASSQDLYSAAQSYEQYF. The CDR3 nucleotides are TGCGCCAGCAGCCAAGATCTTTATTCGGCGGCGCAAAGCTACGAGCAGTACTTC. This chain links TRBV4-1 with TRBJ2-7; no clear D. The V end lost 0 bases, the J end lost 3 bases, and 21 bases lay between the germline ends. CDR1 is MGHRA, CDR2 YSYEKL, per germline. The CDR3 has 18 amino acids.

This clonotype appeared once. It may be a read error: a sequence one base away is much more abundant. J is TRBJ2-2 and V is TRBV11-3, with D maybe TRBD2 (6 bases). Germline CDR1 is SGHNT and CDR2 is YENEEA. Trimming left V 3 bases short and J 6 bases short, with 11 bases between. The CDR3 contains 14 residues. CDR3 amino acids: CASSFSLASGELFF. The CDR3 DNA reads as TGTGCCAGCAGCTTTAGTCTAGCGTCCGGGGAGCTGTTTTTT.

About this clonotype itself: A junction end diverges from the germline sequence, so it may reflect a read error. V and J are TRBV5-6 and TRBJ2-1; D remains unclear. This CDR3 comprises 17 residues. Germline-derived CDR1 and CDR2 are SGHDT and YYEEEE. In nucleotides, the CDR3 is TGTGTCAGCAGCTTGGGATTGGGCTCATCAGGATACAATGAGCAGTTCTTC. It specifies CVSSLGLGSSGYNEQFF.

This clonotype is termed large. The chain links TRBV11-2 to TRBJ2-7; 7 bases map to TRBD1. The CDR3 has 14 residues. The germline V gene encodes CDR1 SGHAT and CDR2 FQNNGV. V lost 1 base to trimming and J lost 5 bases; unmatched junction nucleotides: 5. CDR3 DNA: TGTGCCAGCAGCTTAGGTCCGACAGGGCACGAGCAGTACTTC. Amino acid sequence: CASSLGPTGHEQYF.

As to this clonotype: Given a much more abundant clone one base away, this may be a read error. The chain employs TRBV29-1 and TRBJ2-1, with no clear D. V gave up 5 bases and J gave up 8 bases, with 16 bases separating them. CDR1 is SQVTM and CDR2 is ANQGSEA in the germline V gene. This CDR3 is built from 13 residues. CDR3 nucleotide sequence: TGCAGCGTTCTGGTATCGCCCGGGCATGAGCAGTTCTTC. This translates into CSVLVSPGHEQFF.

V gene TRBV10-3 combines with J gene TRBJ2-1, with D possibly being TRBD2 (5 bases). The CDR3 consists of 15 residues. CDR1 is ENHRY, CDR2 SYGVKD, per germline. The V gene lost 0 bases and the J gene lost 6 bases, with 12 bases spanning the gap. The CDR3 coding sequence is TGTGCCATCAGTGAGTCGGGAGACCGTTCCAATGAGCAGTTCTTC. This translates into CAISESGDRSNEQFF.

In this sample, this clonotype is medium-sized (0.01 to 0.1%). The rearrangement joins TRBV11-2 to TRBJ2-1; no clear D gene. This CDR3 contains 14 residues. CDR1 is SGHAT, CDR2 FQNNGV, per germline. Trimming removed 0 bases at V and 2 bases at J, with 5 bases between. CDR3 sequence reads: CASSLDKAYNEQFF. CDR3 nucleotide sequence: TGTGCCAGCAGCTTAGATAAAGCCTACAATGAGCAGTTCTTC.

This clonotype came up many times. The rearrangement joins TRBV6-6 to TRBJ2-7; 9 nucleotides agree with TRBD2. CDR3 length: 15 residues. Germline CDR1 is MNHNY and CDR2 is SVGAGI (reference sequence). The trim removed 2 bases at V and 3 bases at J, leaving 5 bases unmatched. The CDR3: CASSYEAGGSYEQYF. As DNA, the CDR3 is TGTGCCAGCAGTTACGAAGCGGGAGGTAGCTACGAGCAGTACTTC.

The chain has TRBV7-9 and TRBJ2-3; D might be TRBD1 (5 bases). V dropped 5 bases and J dropped 4 bases, with 19 bases sitting between them. This CDR3 is built from 16 residues. Germline V CDR1 and CDR2: SEHNR, FQNEAQ (reference sequence). DNA for the CDR3: TGTGCCAGCAGCCCCAGGGTTCTCGATAGCCCAGATACGCAGTATTTT. Protein sequence: CASSPRVLDSPDTQYF.

Regarding this clonotype: Germline and junction disagree at one end, which may indicate a read error. This chain links TRBV4-1 with TRBJ1-2; 8 bases map to TRBD1. CDR3 size: 14 residues. CDR1 and CDR2 (germline): MGHRA, YSYEKL. The CDR3 sequence: CANRQGDRNYGYTF. CDR3 DNA sequence: TGCGCAAACAGGCAAGGGGACAGGAACTATGGCTATACCTTC.

J is TRBJ1-3 and V is TRBV11-2; the D gene is possibly TRBD1 (6 bases). CDR3 length: 15 amino acids. The germline V gene has CDR1 SGHAT and CDR2 FQNNGV. With 3 bases removed from V and 3 bases from J, the gap between germline ends came to 12 bases. DNA of the CDR3: TGTGCCAGCAGCTTTTTTGAGGGGGTTGGAAACACCATATATTTT. Encoded protein: CASSFFEGVGNTIYF.

There are many counts of this clonotype. The chain has TRBV5-1 and TRBJ2-5, with 7 nucleotides matching TRBD1. Germline V CDR1 and CDR2: SGHRS, YFSETQ. There are 14 residues in the CDR3. V shed 0 bases and J 5 bases; nucleotides not matched to a gene: 4. In DNA form, the CDR3 reads TGCGCCAGCAGCTTGGAGGGGGCCGGGGAGACCCAGTACTTC. As protein: CASSLEGAGETQYF.